This record looks at one T cell receptor (beta chain) sequence and its context. Between the trimmed V and J ends, which lost 2 bases and 4 bases, there was a span of 8 bases. The CDR3 loop spans 13 amino acids. From germline, CDR1 is KGHSY and CDR2 FQNENV. The PCR employed 60 Vbeta primers together with 13 Jbeta primers. The method was immunoSEQ multiplex PCR; TCRdb's version includes in-frame clones alone and lacks a portion of them. The sample holds roughly 45,000 clones. This sample is part of a study of cytomegalovirus exposure and HLA in healthy donors. Sequenced material: PBMCs. This chain links TRBV16 with TRBJ1-2, with a weak D call TRBD1 (5 bases). The sequence was collected from a woman between 25 and 40 years old in good health and CMV-seronegative. CDR3 protein: CASSQDSLYGYTF. CDR3 sequence (DNA): TGTGCCAGCAGCCAAGACAGCCTCTATGGCTACACCTTC.